The clone carrying this T cell receptor delta chain is termed large. Other DNA sequences in this sample translate to the same CDR3. The data originate from a study of gamma-delta T cells after stem cell transplantation. TCRdb repeated clone calling on the RT-PCR reads with CATT. The sample carries under 2,000 delta-chain clones, 4% to 5% recorded once. CDR3 length: 22 amino acids. V lost 0 bases to trimming and J lost 0 bases, with 31 bases between them. From germline, CDR1 is GEAIGNYY and CDR2 EKD. This chain links TRDV2 with TRDJ1; possibly TRDD3 for D (6 bases). Sequencing was carried out using gamma-delta T cells. This receptor was obtained from a human donor. It is not recorded whose cells these are; they may come from a transplant donor. Written as DNA, the CDR3 is TGTGCCTGTGACACCGTGCTTGGACTTTGGGGGGGTGAGGGTCCGTACACCGATAAACTCATCTTT. This sequence encodes CACDTVLGLWGGEGPYTDKLIF.